This is a list of T cell receptor beta chains from one sample in a study of cytomegalovirus exposure and HLA in healthy donors. Profiling relied on immunoSEQ multiplex PCR, and the TCRdb table lists in-frame clones only, not all of them. The table includes roughly 200,000 clones, roughly 9.4% detected once. The sample consisted of PBMCs. These receptors were obtained from a woman younger than 45 in good health and CMV-seropositive. The CDR3 runs from the conserved cysteine through the conserved F or W. D genes are given only for firm matches. Rows give clone size only sometimes, using once, few, many, or a class for an expanded clone.

clone_size	j_call	v_call	d_call	cdr3_nt	cdr3_aa
few	TRBJ2-3	TRBV7-3	NA	TGTGCCAGCAGCTTAGACCCAGGGAGCACAGATACGCAGTATTTT	CASSLDPGSTDTQYF
NA	TRBJ2-3	TRBV5-1	TRBD1	TGCGCCAGCAGCACGGGACAGGTAGATACGCAGTATTTT	CASSTGQVDTQYF
NA	TRBJ2-5	TRBV15	NA	TGTGCCACCAGCAGAGACCGCTTAACCTCCAAAGAGATCCAGTACTTC	CATSRDRLTSKEIQYF
NA	TRBJ2-1	TRBV25-1	TRBD2	TGTGCCAGCAGTGAATATCCCCTAGCGGGTATTTACAATGAGCAGTTCTTC	CASSEYPLAGIYNEQFF
few	TRBJ2-7	TRBV5-1	NA	TGCGCCAGCAGCTTGGGGCAGGTCTCCTACGAGCAGTACTTC	CASSLGQVSYEQYF
few	TRBJ1-1	TRBV2	TRBD1	TGTGCCAGCAGGGAGACAGGGGGCTTCACTGAAGCTTTCTTT	CASRETGGFTEAFF
NA	TRBJ2-1	TRBV7-3	TRBD1	TGTGCCAGCCAATCGGGGACAGGAAACAATGAGCAGTTCTTC	CASQSGTGNNEQFF
NA	TRBJ1-1	TRBV11-2	NA	TGTGCCAGCAGCTTAGCAGGGGAGGGCCCTGAAGCTTTCTTT	CASSLAGEGPEAFF
NA	TRBJ1-4	TRBV4-1	NA	TGCGCCAGCAGCCTAATAGGGGGAGCAACTAATGAAAAACTGTTTTTT	CASSLIGGATNEKLFF
NA	TRBJ1-2	TRBV19	NA	TGTGCCAGTAGTACTTCATCCCAAAACGACGGAGTGTACACCTTC	CASSTSSQNDGVYTF
NA	TRBJ2-7	TRBV4-2	TRBD2	TGTGCCAGCAGCCAATTAGCGGGATCCTACGAGCAGTACTTC	CASSQLAGSYEQYF
few	TRBJ2-1	TRBV2	TRBD2	TGTGCCAGCAGTCCATCCTATCTTAGCGGGATAAATGAGCAGTTCTTC	CASSPSYLSGINEQFF
NA	TRBJ2-3	TRBV2	TRBD1	TGTGCCAGCCAGGGCCCGACAGGGCCCACTCGAGATACGCAGTATTTT	CASQGPTGPTRDTQYF
NA	TRBJ1-1	TRBV27	TRBD1	TGTGCCAGCAGTTTACGACAGGGGGCTCTCATGAACACTGAAGCTTTCTTT	CASSLRQGALMNTEAFF
few	TRBJ2-1	TRBV10-1	TRBD2	TGCGCCAGCAGTGAAAGCTCTAGGCTAGCGGGCAGGAAAGAGCAGTTCTTC	CASSESSRLAGRKEQFF
few	TRBJ1-2	TRBV18	NA	TGTGCCAGCTCACCCCAGGAGGGTGGCTACACCTTC	CASSPQEGGYTF
few	TRBJ2-7	TRBV29-1	TRBD2	TGCAGCGTTTCGGGGGGGGGCTCCTACGAGCAGTACTTC	CSVSGGGSYEQYF
few	TRBJ1-2	TRBV19	TRBD1	TGTGCCAGTAGTATAGGGACAGGGGGCTATGGCTACACCTTC	CASSIGTGGYGYTF
few	TRBJ2-7	TRBV5-6	NA	TGTGCCAGCAGCTTCTTAGCAGGGGCAGGGTACGAGCAGTACTTC	CASSFLAGAGYEQYF
NA	TRBJ2-1	TRBV9	NA	TGTGCCAGCAGGGGGCCCTACAATGAGCAGTTCTTC	CASRGPYNEQFF
NA	TRBJ2-7	TRBV4-1	TRBD2	TGCGCCAGCAGCGGGACTAGCTCCTCCTACGAGCAGTACTTC	CASSGTSSSYEQYF
few	TRBJ2-5	TRBV9	NA	TGTGCCAGCAGCGTAGCAGGGCCTCAAGGGACCCAGTACTTC	CASSVAGPQGTQYF
few	TRBJ1-5	TRBV4-1	TRBD1	TGCGCCAGCAGCCCTCCGGACAGGGGGAATCAGCCCCAGCATTTT	CASSPPDRGNQPQHF
NA	TRBJ1-1	TRBV20-1	NA	TGCAGTGCCCAAAACACTGAAGCTTTCTTT	CSAQNTEAFF
NA	TRBJ2-5	TRBV11-3	TRBD1	TGTGCCAGCAGCTTAGATGGGACAGGGGCTCGCCAAGAGACCCAGTACTTC	CASSLDGTGARQETQYF